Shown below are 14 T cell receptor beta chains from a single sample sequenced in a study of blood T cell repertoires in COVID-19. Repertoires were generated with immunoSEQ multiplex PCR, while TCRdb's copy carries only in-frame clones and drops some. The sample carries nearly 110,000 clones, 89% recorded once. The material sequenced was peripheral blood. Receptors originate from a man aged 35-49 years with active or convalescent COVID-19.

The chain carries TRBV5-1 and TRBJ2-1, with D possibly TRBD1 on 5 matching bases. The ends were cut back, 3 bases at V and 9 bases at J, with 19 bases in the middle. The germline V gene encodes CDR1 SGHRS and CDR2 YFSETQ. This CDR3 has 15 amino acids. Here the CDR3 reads CASSWGSSRPGEQFF. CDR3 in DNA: TGCGCCAGCAGCTGGGGCAGCTCCCGACCCGGTGAGCAGTTCTTC. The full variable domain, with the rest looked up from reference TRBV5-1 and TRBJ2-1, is KAGVTQTPRYLIKTRGQQVTLSCSPISGHRSVSWYQQTPGQGLQFLFEYFSETQRNKGNFPGRFSGRQFSNSRSEMNVSTLELGDSALYLCASSWGSSRPGEQFFGPGTRLTVL.

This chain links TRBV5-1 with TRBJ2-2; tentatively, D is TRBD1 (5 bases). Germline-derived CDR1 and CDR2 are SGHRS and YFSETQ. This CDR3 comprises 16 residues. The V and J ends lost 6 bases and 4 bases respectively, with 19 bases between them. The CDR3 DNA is TGCGCCAGCAAGATGGGGCCGGCCCGAGGCACCGGGGAGCTGTTTTTT. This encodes CASKMGPARGTGELFF.

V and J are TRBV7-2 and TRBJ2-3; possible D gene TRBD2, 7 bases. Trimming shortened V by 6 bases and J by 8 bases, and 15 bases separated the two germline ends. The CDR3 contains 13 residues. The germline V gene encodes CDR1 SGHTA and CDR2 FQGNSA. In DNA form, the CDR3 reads TGTGCCAGCAGAGAGGGCGGGGGCGGTACGCAGTATTTT. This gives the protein CASREGGGGTQYF.

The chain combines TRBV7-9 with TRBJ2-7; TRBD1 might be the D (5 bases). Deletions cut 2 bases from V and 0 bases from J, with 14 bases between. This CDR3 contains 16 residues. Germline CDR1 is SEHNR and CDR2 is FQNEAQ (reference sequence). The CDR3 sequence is CASSLILGQGSYEQYF. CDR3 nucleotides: TGTGCCAGCAGCTTAATTTTAGGGCAGGGCTCCTACGAGCAGTACTTC.

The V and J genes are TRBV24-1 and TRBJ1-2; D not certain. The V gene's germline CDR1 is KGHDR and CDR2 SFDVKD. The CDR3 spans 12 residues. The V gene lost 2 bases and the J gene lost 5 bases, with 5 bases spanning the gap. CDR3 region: CATSDYSYGYTF. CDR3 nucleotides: TGTGCCACCAGTGATTACTCGTATGGCTACACCTTC.

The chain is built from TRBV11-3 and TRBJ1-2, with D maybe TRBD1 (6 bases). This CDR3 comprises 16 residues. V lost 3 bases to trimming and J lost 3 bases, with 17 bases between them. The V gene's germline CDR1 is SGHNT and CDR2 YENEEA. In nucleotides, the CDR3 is TGTGCCAGCAGCTTGGTCCAGGGGAACGGAGACTATGGCTACACCTTC. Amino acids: CASSLVQGNGDYGYTF.

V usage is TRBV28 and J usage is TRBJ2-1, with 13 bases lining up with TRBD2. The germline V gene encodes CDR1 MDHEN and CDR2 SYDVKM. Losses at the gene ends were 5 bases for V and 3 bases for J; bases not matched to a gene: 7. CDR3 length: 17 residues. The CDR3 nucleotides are TGTGCCAGCAGTCCATCCGGGACTAGCGGGATCTACAATGAGCAGTTCTTC. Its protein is CASSPSGTSGIYNEQFF.

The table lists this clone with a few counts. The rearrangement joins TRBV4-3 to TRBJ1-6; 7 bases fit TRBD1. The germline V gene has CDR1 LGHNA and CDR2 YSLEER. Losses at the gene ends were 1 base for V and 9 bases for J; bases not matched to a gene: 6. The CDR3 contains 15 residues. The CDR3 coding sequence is TGCGCCAGCAGCCAAGTAGGGACAGCGGGTTCACCCCTCCACTTT. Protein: CASSQVGTAGSPLHF.

The CDR3 nucleotides are TGTGCCAGCAGCTTGGAACAGGGAAGTAATGAAAAACTGTTTTTT. It translates to CASSLEQGSNEKLFF. The V gene is TRBV5-4, the J gene TRBJ1-4, with D possibly being TRBD1 (6 bases). V lost 0 bases, J lost 4 bases, and 10 bases lay in between. CDR1 SGHNT and CDR2 YYREEE come from the germline V gene (reference sequence). This CDR3 contains 15 residues.

In nucleotides, the CDR3 is TGTGCCAGCAGCCAGGCCCCGGGAAGCTCCTACGAGCAGTACTTC. Protein product: CASSQAPGSSYEQYF. V usage is TRBV3-1 (or the pseudogene TRBV3-2) and J usage is TRBJ2-7, with D possibly TRBD2 on 5 matching bases. With 3 bases removed from V and 0 bases from J, the gap between germline ends came to 12 bases. The CDR3 extends over 15 amino acids. From germline, CDR1 is LGHDT and CDR2 YNNKEL (reference sequence).

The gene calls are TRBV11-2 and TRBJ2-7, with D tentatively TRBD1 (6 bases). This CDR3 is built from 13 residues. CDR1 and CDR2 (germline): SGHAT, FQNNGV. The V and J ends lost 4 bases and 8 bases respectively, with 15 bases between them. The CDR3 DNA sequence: TGTGCCAGCAGCTCTACATCAGGGGCAAAGCAGTACTTC. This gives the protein CASSSTSGAKQYF.

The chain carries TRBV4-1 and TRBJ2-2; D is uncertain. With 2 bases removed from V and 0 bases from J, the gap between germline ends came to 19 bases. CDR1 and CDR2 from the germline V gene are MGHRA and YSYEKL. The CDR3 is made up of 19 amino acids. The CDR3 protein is CASSQYNLGGHANTGELFF. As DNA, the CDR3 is TGCGCCAGCAGCCAATACAACCTTGGTGGGCACGCGAACACCGGGGAGCTGTTTTTT.

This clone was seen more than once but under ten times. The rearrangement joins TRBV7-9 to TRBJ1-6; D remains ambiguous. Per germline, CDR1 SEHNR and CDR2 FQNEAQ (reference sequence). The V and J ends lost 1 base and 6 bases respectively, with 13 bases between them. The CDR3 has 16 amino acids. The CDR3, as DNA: TGTGCCAGCAGCTTAGGGAGAGACTCAAGTAATTCACCCCTCCACTTT. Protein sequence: CASSLGRDSSNSPLHF.

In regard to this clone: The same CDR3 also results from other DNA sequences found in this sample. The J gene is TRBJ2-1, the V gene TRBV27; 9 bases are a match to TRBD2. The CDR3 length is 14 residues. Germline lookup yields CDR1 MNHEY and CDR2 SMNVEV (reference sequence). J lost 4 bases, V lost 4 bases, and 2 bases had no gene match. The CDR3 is CASSSGLAYNEQFF. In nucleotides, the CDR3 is TGTGCCAGCAGTTCGGGACTAGCTTACAATGAGCAGTTCTTC.